Presented here are 22 T cell receptor beta chains from one specimen sequenced in a study of blood T cell repertoires in COVID-19. Assay used: immunoSEQ multiplex PCR; TCRdb lists only in-frame clones, some missing. There are around 120,000 clones in the sample; 70% to 85% occur only once, and 0.7% to 1% lies in the top ten. Sequenced sample: peripheral blood. The receptors were gathered from a human donor with acute or convalescent COVID-19. The donor label of this sample is uncertain.

V is TRBV6-5 and J is TRBJ1-2; D is unclear. CDR3 size: 14 residues. Germline lookup yields CDR1 MNHEY and CDR2 SVGAGI. Trimming left V 0 bases short and J 0 bases short, with 5 bases between. DNA for the CDR3: TGTGCCAGCAGTTACTCGTCCGCTAACTATGGCTACACCTTC. Amino acids: CASSYSSANYGYTF.

The rearrangement joins TRBV27 to TRBJ1-1, with 8 bases lining up with TRBD1. V lost 4 bases to trimming and J lost 4 bases; unmatched junction nucleotides: 2. CDR1 is MNHEY, CDR2 SMNVEV, per germline (reference sequence). The CDR3 length is 13 residues. CDR3 amino acids: CASSSQGGTEAFF. In nucleotides, the CDR3 is TGTGCCAGCAGTTCACAGGGGGGCACTGAAGCTTTCTTT.

The V gene is TRBV4-2, the J gene TRBJ2-5, with 9 nucleotides matching TRBD2. Losses at the gene ends were 1 base for V and 4 bases for J; bases not matched to a gene: 7. CDR3 length: 16 residues. CDR1 and CDR2 (germline): LGHNA, YNFKEQ. The CDR3 DNA sequence: TGTGCCAGCAGCCAAGGGGCTAGCGGGGTGGGAGAGACCCAGTACTTC. This translates into CASSQGASGVGETQYF.

In this sample, this clone turned up a few times. This sequence joins TRBV7-3 and TRBJ1-1; D is possibly TRBD1 (5 bases). CDR3 length equals 14 residues. CDR1 and CDR2 from the germline V gene are SGHTA and FQGTGA. Trimming took off 5 bases at V and 4 bases at J, with 14 bases between the two ends. The CDR3: CASSSQGGVTEAFF. CDR3 in DNA: TGTGCCAGCAGCAGCCAAGGAGGGGTCACTGAAGCTTTCTTT. The whole variable domain, filled in from reference TRBV7-3 and TRBJ1-1, reads GAGVSQTPSNKVTEKGKYVELRCDPISGHTALYWYRQSLGQGPEFLIYFQGTGAADDSGLPNDRFFAVRPEGSVSTLKIQRTERGDSAVYLCASSSQGGVTEAFFGQGTRLTVV.

V is TRBV11-3 and J is TRBJ2-1, with 13 positions matching TRBD2. The germline gives CDR1 SGHNT, CDR2 YENEEA. With V trimmed by 0 bases and J by 5 bases, 4 bases remained unmatched. The CDR3 covers 17 residues. CDR3 amino acids: CASSLEGGLAGDNEQFF. CDR3 nucleotide sequence: TGTGCCAGCAGCTTAGAAGGTGGACTAGCGGGGGACAATGAGCAGTTCTTC.

The chain uses TRBV5-6 and TRBJ2-3; 9 bases agree with TRBD2. Germline CDR1 is SGHDT and CDR2 is YYEEEE. V trimming: 4 bases; J trimming: 5 bases; junction bases outside the gene matches: 8. The length of the CDR3 is 15 residues. The CDR3 is CASSLDSGGGDTQYF. The DNA of the CDR3 is TGTGCCAGCAGCCTCGATAGCGGGGGAGGAGATACGCAGTATTTT.

The rearrangement uses TRBV10-2 and TRBJ1-3; possible D gene TRBD1, 6 bases. Germline CDR1 reads WSHSY; CDR2 reads SAAADI. V gave up 5 bases and J gave up 0 bases, with 8 bases separating them. This CDR3 contains 14 residues. In DNA, the CDR3 is TGCGCCAGCAGTCAGGGGTTCTCTGGAAACACCATATATTTT. Amino acids: CASSQGFSGNTIYF.

The V and J genes are TRBV18 and TRBJ1-2; 7 bases align to TRBD1. CDR1 is KGHSH and CDR2 is LQKENI in the germline V gene. The ends lost 4 bases at V and 4 bases at J; junction bases unmatched: 9. CDR3 length equals 15 residues. CDR3 loop: CASSLSNRGGYGYTF. The CDR3 DNA reads as TGTGCCAGCTCACTATCAAACAGGGGCGGCTATGGCTACACCTTC.

This chain joins TRBV6-1 and TRBJ2-7; D is uncertain. This CDR3 has 14 amino acids. Per germline, CDR1 MNHNS and CDR2 SASEGT. V was clipped by 1 base and J by 6 bases, with 13 bases between them. CDR3: CASSEGSLKFEQYF. The DNA of the CDR3 is TGTGCCAGCAGTGAAGGGAGCTTGAAATTCGAGCAGTACTTC.

The chain carries TRBV19 and TRBJ1-2; D ambiguous. Germline V gene data show CDR1 as LNHDA and CDR2 as SQIVND (reference sequence). The CDR3 has 14 amino acids. V was shortened by 6 bases and J by 5 bases, with 16 bases between the two germline ends. The CDR3 protein is CASSLNPRGYGYTF. CDR3 DNA: TGTGCCAGTAGCTTAAACCCGAGAGGGTATGGCTACACCTTC.

The gene calls are TRBV19 and TRBJ2-5; D possibly corresponds to TRBD1 (5 bases). The CDR3 is made up of 13 amino acids. Trimming took off 3 bases at V and 2 bases at J, with 7 bases between the two ends. Germline lookup yields CDR1 LNHDA and CDR2 SQIVND (reference sequence). CDR3: CASSIRVQETQYF. CDR3 sequence (DNA): TGTGCCAGTAGTATCAGGGTACAAGAGACCCAGTACTTC.

The chain combines TRBV15 with TRBJ2-3, with a possible D match to TRBD1 (6 bases). This CDR3 is built from 16 residues. V gave up 3 bases and J gave up 1 base, with 14 bases separating them. Germline CDR1 and CDR2: LNHNV and YYDKDF (reference sequence). Here the CDR3 DNA reads TGTGCCACCAGCAGGAACAGGGTTGGGGGCACAGATACGCAGTATTTT. Its protein is CATSRNRVGGTDTQYF.

The V gene is TRBV18, the J gene TRBJ2-5; 8 bases map to TRBD1. From germline, CDR1 is KGHSH and CDR2 LQKENI. This CDR3 is built from 15 residues. Losses at the gene ends were 4 bases for V and 4 bases for J; bases not matched to a gene: 8. The CDR3 nucleotides read TGTGCCAGCTCACGCGACGCAGGGGGCGGAGAGACCCAGTACTTC. Translation gives CASSRDAGGGETQYF.

The V gene is TRBV3-1 (or the pseudogene TRBV3-2), the J gene TRBJ1-6, with TRBD1 as a possible D gene (5 bases). In germline, CDR1 is LGHDT, CDR2 YNNKEL (reference sequence). The CDR3 extends over 16 amino acids. V gave up 4 bases and J gave up 7 bases, with 17 bases separating them. Here the CDR3 DNA reads TGTGCCAGCAGCCGCCTCCGGCCCGGGGGAAATTCACCCCTCCACTTT. Translation: CASSRLRPGGNSPLHF.

The V call is TRBV7-8, the J call TRBJ2-6; the D gene is possibly TRBD2 (7 bases). The germline CDR1 and CDR2 sequences are SGHVS and FQNEAQ. The CDR3 length is 16 residues. V was shortened by 6 bases and J by 4 bases, with 16 bases between the two germline ends. CDR3 coding DNA: TGTGCCAGCAGACCCGGCCGGGGGGCCGGGGCCAACGTCCTGACTTTC. The encoded protein is CASRPGRGAGANVLTF.

The DNA for the CDR3 is TGTGCCAGCAGTGTCAGGGCCACTGAAGCTTTCTTT. As protein: CASSVRATEAFF. This chain links TRBV2 with TRBJ1-1; weak D call: TRBD1 (5 bases). Deletions cut 4 bases from V and 4 bases from J, with 7 bases between. The CDR3 contains 12 residues. Germline loops: CDR1 SNHLY, CDR2 FYNNEI. The complete variable domain, with remaining parts taken from reference TRBV2 and TRBJ1-1, reads EPEVTQTPSHQVTQMGQEVILRCVPISNHLYFYWYRQILGQKVEFLVSFYNNEISEKSEIFDDQFSVERPDGSNFTLKIRSTKLEDSAMYFCASSVRATEAFFGQGTRLTVV.

The V gene is TRBV12-3 or TRBV12-4, the J gene TRBJ2-7; TRBD2 might be the D (6 bases). The CDR3 is 11 amino acids. The V end lost 5 bases, the J end lost 7 bases, and 9 bases lay between the germline ends. The CDR3 nucleotides read TGTGCCAGCAGTGGGGCGGGGGAGCAGTACTTC. As protein: CASSGAGEQYF.

V and J are TRBV6-5 and TRBJ2-3; 7 bases map to TRBD1. CDR1 is MNHEY and CDR2 is SVGAGI in the germline V gene. CDR3 length: 15 amino acids. V was clipped by 6 bases and J by 1 base; unmatched bases: 7. The CDR3 sequence: CASRVHRGGTDTQYF. In nucleotides, the CDR3 is TGTGCCAGCAGGGTACACAGGGGAGGCACAGATACGCAGTATTTT.

The chain combines TRBV6-5 with TRBJ1-2, with 8 positions matching TRBD1. This CDR3 has 13 amino acids. Germline V gives CDR1 MNHEY, CDR2 SVGAGI. Trimming removed 6 bases from V and 6 bases from J; junction bases left unmatched: 6. CDR3 sequence reads: CASSRTGIDGYTF. CDR3 coding DNA: TGTGCCAGCAGCAGGACAGGGATAGATGGCTACACCTTC.

The chain is built from TRBV4-1 and TRBJ2-7; 9 nucleotides agree with TRBD1. The V gene's germline CDR1 is MGHRA and CDR2 YSYEKL. J lost 5 bases, V lost 0 bases, and 11 bases had no gene match. CDR3 length: 17 residues. The CDR3 here is CASSQELTQGQGNEQYV. CDR3 nucleotides: TGCGCCAGCAGCCAAGAGCTTACCCAGGGACAGGGAAACGAGCAGTACGTC.

This chain links TRBV6-1 with TRBJ2-1; 7 bases align to TRBD1. Trimming took 3 bases from V and 12 from J; bases not matched to a gene: 11. CDR3 length: 14 amino acids. The V gene's germline CDR1 is MNHNS and CDR2 SASEGT. CDR3 sequence (DNA): TGTGCCAGCAGTGACGCCATACAGGGGTTGATGCAGTTCTTC. Translated, it gives CASSDAIQGLMQFF.

The chain links TRBV11-3 to TRBJ2-5, with 7 bases matching TRBD2. Germline V CDR1 and CDR2: SGHNT, YENEEA. After removal of 5 bases from V and 3 bases from J, the junction contained 6 bases not matched to a gene. The CDR3 covers 14 residues. The CDR3 sequence: CASSLSGVEETQYF. CDR3 nucleotide sequence: TGTGCCAGCAGCCTGAGCGGGGTGGAAGAGACCCAGTACTTC.